A selection of T cell receptor beta chains follows, all from one sample in a study of T cell responses to AZD1222 COVID-19 vaccine. TCRdb's table, derived via immunoSEQ multiplex PCR, lists solely in-frame clones and lacks some. The repertoire holds about 110,000 clones, with roughly 84% as singletons. The material was peripheral blood, obtained on day 0 of AZD1222 vaccination. These receptors originate from an adult in good health. Each CDR3 is given with its conserved first and last residue. Fields, in order: D gene, J gene, V gene, CDR3 protein, CDR3 DNA. The D gene is left open where the match is weak.

>TRBD2|TRBJ2-5|TRBV4-1
CASSLLPMAGGGETQYF
TGCGCCAGCAGCCTCCTGCCGATGGCGGGGGGAGGAGAGACCCAGTACTTC
>-|TRBJ2-7|TRBV7-8
CASSSQTGYEQYF
TGTGCCAGCAGCTCCCAGACTGGATACGAGCAGTACTTC
>-|TRBJ2-5|TRBV5-6
CASSLITGRETQYF
TGTGCCAGCAGCCTCATTACAGGGCGGGAGACCCAGTACTTC
>TRBD2|TRBJ2-7|TRBV27
CASRWTGGYEQYF
TGTGCCAGCAGGTGGACGGGGGGGTACGAGCAGTACTTC
>TRBD2|TRBJ2-7|TRBV5-6
CASSPVTSGTTYEQYF
TGTGCCAGCAGCCCGGTGACTAGCGGAACTACCTACGAGCAGTACTTC
>-|TRBJ2-6|TRBV6-1
CASSDRSKGDGANVLTF
TGTGCCAGCAGTGATAGATCGAAGGGGGACGGGGCCAACGTCCTGACTTTC
>-|TRBJ2-5|TRBV3-1/TRBV3-2
CASSQGGAAQETQYF
TGTGCCAGCAGCCAGGGGGGGGCTGCCCAAGAGACCCAGTACTTC
>-|TRBJ1-1|TRBV6-2/TRBV6-3
CASSYPRTNTEAFF
TGTGCCAGCAGTTACCCCCGGACGAACACTGAAGCTTTCTTT
>-|TRBJ1-1|TRBV4-1
CASSQAESMNTEAFF
TGCGCCAGCAGCCAAGCTGAGTCCATGAACACTGAAGCTTTCTTT
>-|TRBJ1-3|TRBV11-2
CASSRGPDSGNTIYF
TGTGCCAGCAGCCGAGGGCCGGACTCTGGAAACACCATATATTTT
>TRBD2|TRBJ2-1|TRBV19
CASSRGGSPLYNEQFF
TGTGCCAGTAGTAGGGGGGGGTCCCCTCTGTACAATGAGCAGTTCTTC